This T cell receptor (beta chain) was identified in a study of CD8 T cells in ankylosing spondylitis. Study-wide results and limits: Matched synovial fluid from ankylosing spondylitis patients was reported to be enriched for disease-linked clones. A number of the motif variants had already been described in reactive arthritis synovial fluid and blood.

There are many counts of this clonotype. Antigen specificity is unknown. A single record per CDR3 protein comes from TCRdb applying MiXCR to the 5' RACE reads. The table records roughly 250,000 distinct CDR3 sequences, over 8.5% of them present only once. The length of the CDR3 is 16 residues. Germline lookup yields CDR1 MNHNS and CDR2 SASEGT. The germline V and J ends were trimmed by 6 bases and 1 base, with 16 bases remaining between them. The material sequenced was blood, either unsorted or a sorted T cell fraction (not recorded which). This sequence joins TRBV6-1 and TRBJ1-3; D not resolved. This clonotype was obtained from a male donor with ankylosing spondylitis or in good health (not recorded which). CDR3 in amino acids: CASSPQVGLSGNTIYF. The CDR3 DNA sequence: TGTGCCAGCAGCCCGCAGGTTGGCCTATCTGGAAACACCATATATTTT.